These T cell receptor beta chains were read from a single sample in a study of shared clonotypes between healthy human individuals. Measured with immunoSEQ multiplex PCR; TCRdb has only the in-frame clones, and not every one. The sample includes about 2.4 million clones, under 95% of them seen just once. Sequencing was carried out using naive CD4+ T cells from PBMCs. These receptors originate from a man aged 18 to 30 in good health. Some clones in this sample may be carry-over from other donors' samples. Both conserved end residues are part of each CDR3. D genes are given only for firm matches. Rows give clone size only sometimes, using once, few, many, or a class for an expanded clone.

TRBV9	.	TRBJ2-5	once	CASSVADGQGGETQYF	TGTGCCAGCAGCGTAGCTGACGGCCAGGGTGGGGAGACCCAGTACTTC
TRBV2	.	TRBJ2-1	.	CASKELGVEQFF	TGTGCCAGCAAAGAGCTTGGGGTAGAGCAGTTCTTC
TRBV28	.	TRBJ1-2	.	CASSLGGQNYGYTF	TGTGCCAGCAGTCTGGGGGGGCAAAACTATGGCTACACCTTC
TRBV27	TRBD1	TRBJ2-7	.	CASSLSGDRATEQYF	TGTGCCAGCAGTTTATCGGGGGACAGGGCTACCGAGCAGTACTTC
TRBV6-1	.	TRBJ2-7	.	CATRGGYYEQYF	TGTGCCACTAGGGGGGGATACTACGAGCAGTACTTC
TRBV5-1	.	TRBJ2-2	.	CASSGGTDTGELFF	TGCGCCAGCAGTGGCGGGACGGACACCGGGGAGCTGTTTTTT
TRBV7-2	.	TRBJ2-3	.	CASSFQAWADTQYF	TGTGCCAGCAGCTTTCAGGCCTGGGCAGATACGCAGTATTTT
TRBV30	TRBD2	TRBJ2-7	.	CAWSALRLAGAQYF	TGTGCCTGGAGTGCACTACGGCTAGCGGGAGCGCAGTACTTC
TRBV5-6	.	TRBJ1-2	.	CASTAYLDGYTF	TGTGCCAGCACCGCTTATCTGGATGGCTACACCTTC
TRBV18	TRBD1	TRBJ2-2	.	CASSPDRGSTGELFF	TGTGCCAGCTCGCCCGACAGGGGGTCCACCGGGGAGCTGTTTTTT
TRBV11-3	TRBD1	TRBJ1-1	.	CASGQGGGKAEAFF	TGTGCCAGCGGACAGGGAGGTGGAAAAGCTGAAGCTTTCTTT
TRBV27	TRBD2	TRBJ2-7	.	CASSPTRTSGRTYEQYF	TGTGCCAGCAGTCCTACCCGGACTAGCGGGCGTACCTACGAGCAGTACTTC
TRBV7-2	TRBD1	TRBJ2-1	.	CASSLTGGSYNEQFF	TGTGCCAGCAGCCTAACAGGGGGCTCCTACAATGAGCAGTTCTTC
TRBV11-2	TRBD2	TRBJ2-2	.	CASSDVLGTITGELFF	TGTGCCAGCAGCGACGTGCTTGGGACTATCACCGGGGAGCTGTTTTTT
TRBV2	.	TRBJ2-1	.	CATTAQGQYYNEQFF	TGTGCCACCACCGCCCAAGGACAGTACTACAATGAGCAGTTCTTC
TRBV7-9	TRBD1	TRBJ2-7	.	CASSLGTGSDEQYF	TGTGCCAGCAGCTTGGGGACAGGGTCGGACGAGCAGTACTTC
TRBV6-1	.	TRBJ2-7	.	CASSYAYEQYF	TGTGCCAGCAGTTACGCCTACGAGCAGTACTTC
TRBV5-1	TRBD1	TRBJ2-3	.	CASSGTGQADTQYF	TGCGCCAGCAGCGGGACAGGGCAGGCAGATACGCAGTATTTT
TRBV14	.	TRBJ2-3	.	CASSQDSEFQQYF	TGTGCCAGCAGCCAAGATTCGGAGTTTCAGCAGTATTTT
TRBV15	.	TRBJ1-5	.	CATSREGDQPQHF	TGTGCCACCAGCAGAGAAGGGGATCAGCCCCAGCATTTT
TRBV6-5	.	TRBJ2-5	.	CASSRDSRETQYF	TGTGCCAGCAGTCGGGATAGCAGAGAGACCCAGTACTTC
TRBV27	TRBD1	TRBJ2-5	.	CASNPPGQDQETQYF	TGTGCCAGCAATCCACCGGGACAGGATCAAGAGACCCAGTACTTC
TRBV19	.	TRBJ2-1	.	CASRMGRKTYNEQFF	TGTGCCAGTAGAATGGGGCGGAAGACTTACAATGAGCAGTTCTTC
TRBV6-5	.	TRBJ2-7	.	CASSYAAGPYEQYF	TGTGCCAGCAGTTACGCGGCAGGACCCTACGAGCAGTACTTC
TRBV28	.	TRBJ2-2	.	CASRGRTINTGELFF	TGTGCCAGCAGGGGGCGGACTATTAACACCGGGGAGCTGTTTTTT